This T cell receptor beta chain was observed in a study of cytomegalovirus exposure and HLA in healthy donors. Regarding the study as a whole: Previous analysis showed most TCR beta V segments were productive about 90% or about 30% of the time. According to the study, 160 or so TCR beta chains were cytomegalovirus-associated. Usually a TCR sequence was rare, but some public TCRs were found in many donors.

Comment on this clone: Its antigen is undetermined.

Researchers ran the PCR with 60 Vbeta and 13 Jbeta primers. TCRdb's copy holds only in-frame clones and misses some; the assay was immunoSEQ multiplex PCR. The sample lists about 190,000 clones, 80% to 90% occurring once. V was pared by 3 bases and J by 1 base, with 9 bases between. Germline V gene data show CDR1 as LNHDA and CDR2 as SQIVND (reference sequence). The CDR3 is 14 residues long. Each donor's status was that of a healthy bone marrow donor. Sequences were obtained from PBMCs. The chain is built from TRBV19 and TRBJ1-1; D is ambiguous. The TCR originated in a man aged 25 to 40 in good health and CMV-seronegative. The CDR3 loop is CASSIVSQNTEAFF. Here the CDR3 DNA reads TGTGCCAGTAGTATTGTTAGTCAGAACACTGAAGCTTTCTTT.